Detailed here is one T cell receptor (beta chain). The data belong to a study of blood T cell repertoires in COVID-19. For the study at large: Specimens from acute and convalescent COVID-19 originated in the United States, Italy and Spain. PBMCs, B-cell-depleted T cells, or T cells provided the cDNA or gDNA that made up the material.

Germline V gene data show CDR1 as SGHAT and CDR2 as FQNNGV. This CDR3 contains 19 residues. J was trimmed by 1 base and V by 4 bases; bases with no gene match: 16. The age range of participants was 18 to 89 years, with residence in about 25 US areas. Self-reported history from a screening survey and questionnaire set each donor's cohort. Here immunoSEQ multiplex PCR was the method, and the copy in TCRdb shows in-frame clones only, minus some. The data show a few hundred thousand clones, with 85% to 90% seen just once and roughly 0.99% held by the top ten. Source material: PBMCs or T cells enriched from blood (not recorded which). The genes are TRBV11-2 and TRBJ2-5, with 9 nucleotides matching TRBD1. This clonotype was obtained from a man younger than 35 who had recovered from COVID-19. CDR3 amino acids: CASSSLLTKGTGFQETQYF. CDR3 nucleotide sequence: TGTGCCAGCAGCTCTCTTCTCACGAAAGGGACAGGGTTCCAAGAGACCCAGTACTTC.